A single sample gave rise to the 22 T cell receptor beta chains below, sequenced in a study of cytomegalovirus exposure and HLA in healthy donors. Using immunoSEQ multiplex PCR, the repertoire was profiled, and TCRdb retains in-frame clones only, with some absent. This sample carries roughly 310,000 clones, roughly 86% of them seen once, and the ten largest clones take around 1%. Source material: PBMCs. The source is a man aged 30-40 years in good health and CMV-seronegative.

The gene calls are TRBV6-5 and TRBJ1-4; TRBD1 is a possible D gene (6 bases). Trimming left V 3 bases short and J 4 bases short, with 15 bases between. CDR3 size: 16 residues. CDR1 and CDR2 from the germline V gene are MNHEY and SVGAGI. CDR3 DNA: TGTGCCAGCAGTTATTCGAGACAGGCTCGTAATGAAAAACTGTTTTTT. Its protein product is CASSYSRQARNEKLFF.

The V call is TRBV15, the J call TRBJ2-5; 9 bases agree with TRBD1. CDR1 and CDR2 (germline): LNHNV, YYDKDF (reference sequence). The CDR3 length is 16 residues. Trimming cost V 6 bases and J 5 bases; bases outside gene matches: 13. CDR3 region: CATSQRGQGPWETQYF. The CDR3 DNA sequence: TGTGCCACCAGTCAGAGGGGACAGGGCCCTTGGGAGACCCAGTACTTC.

This chain uses TRBV7-9 with TRBJ1-1; 9 nucleotides align to TRBD1. This CDR3 contains 16 residues. From germline, CDR1 is SEHNR and CDR2 FQNEAQ (reference sequence). V dropped 5 bases and J dropped 4; count of bases not matched to a gene: 11. The CDR3 protein is CASSPRTGEGITEAFF. CDR3 bases: TGTGCCAGCAGCCCGCGGACAGGGGAAGGTATCACTGAAGCTTTCTTT.

The rearrangement joins TRBV7-6 to TRBJ1-2, with 7 bases lining up with TRBD1. From germline, CDR1 is SGHVS and CDR2 FNYEAQ. The CDR3 is 15 amino acids. After removal of 1 base from V and 7 bases from J, the junction contained 9 bases not matched to a gene. Written as DNA, the CDR3 is TGTGCCAGCAGCTTAGGAGGGGCAGGGGGAGGTGGCTACACCTTC. It is translated as CASSLGGAGGGGYTF.

The rearrangement links TRBV6-6 to TRBJ1-3; D perhaps matches TRBD1 (6 bases). CDR1 and CDR2 (germline): MNHNY, SVGAGI (reference sequence). The CDR3 totals 16 residues. V was pared by 4 bases and J by 4 bases, with 17 bases between. The CDR3 nucleotides are TGTGCCAGCAGTTCCCGGGGGGGGCGACCCGGAAACACCATATATTTT. Encoded protein: CASSSRGGRPGNTIYF.

This chain joins TRBV5-5 and TRBJ1-2; D gene ambiguous. The CDR3 totals 14 residues. Per germline, CDR1 SGHKS and CDR2 YYEKEE (reference sequence). The germline V and J ends were trimmed by 5 bases and 4 bases, with 15 bases remaining between them. CDR3 loop: CASSSGGGSYGYTF. In DNA form, the CDR3 reads TGTGCCAGCAGTTCCGGCGGTGGGTCCTATGGCTACACCTTC.

The gene calls are TRBV7-2 and TRBJ2-2, with unresolved D. The V and J ends lost 5 bases and 1 base respectively, with 14 bases between them. CDR3 size: 16 residues. Germline CDR1 is SGHTA and CDR2 is FQGNSA. CDR3 loop: CASSLIGLVNTGELFF. In DNA, the CDR3 is TGTGCCAGCAGCCTGATTGGGCTGGTGAACACCGGGGAGCTGTTTTTT.

The chain is built from TRBV2 and TRBJ2-5; 7 bases match TRBD1. The germline V gene encodes CDR1 SNHLY and CDR2 FYNNEI. V was clipped by 6 bases and J by 1 base; unmatched bases: 8. CDR3 length equals 15 residues. CDR3 bases: TGTGCCAGCAGACCTGACAGGGCCATCCAAGAGACCCAGTACTTC. Its translation is CASRPDRAIQETQYF.

V gene TRBV29-1 combines with J gene TRBJ2-7, with TRBD2 identical over 13 bases. V gave up 4 bases and J gave up 4 bases; unmatched junction bases: 4. CDR1 and CDR2 from the germline V gene are SQVTM and ANQGSEA. The CDR3 has 14 residues. The CDR3 is CSVGTSGGRYEQYF. The CDR3 nucleotides are TGCAGCGTTGGGACTAGCGGGGGTCGTTACGAGCAGTACTTC.

The V call is TRBV6-5, the J call TRBJ1-5; the match to TRBD1 covers 10 bases. J gave up 5 bases and V 5 bases, and 6 bases lay outside the gene matches. Per the germline V gene, CDR1 is MNHEY and CDR2 is SVGAGI. The CDR3 contains 15 residues. CDR3: CASSRQGAGYQPQHF. The CDR3, as DNA: TGTGCCAGCAGTCGACAGGGGGCTGGCTATCAGCCCCAGCATTTT.

The genes are TRBV6-1 and TRBJ2-7; 10 bases are shared with TRBD2. Looked up from germline, CDR1 is MNHNS and CDR2 is SASEGT. The J segment lost 0 bases and the V segment lost 2 bases, leaving 1 base of the junction unmatched. The CDR3 contains 15 residues. Here the CDR3 DNA reads TGTGCCAGCAGTGAACTAGCGGGGGCCTCCTACGAGCAGTACTTC. Translation: CASSELAGASYEQYF.

The V call is TRBV6-6, the J call TRBJ1-1; D gene unclear. The CDR3 sequence is 14 residues long. The V end lost 0 bases, the J end lost 3 bases, and 8 bases lay between the germline ends. Per germline, CDR1 MNHNY and CDR2 SVGAGI (reference sequence). Written as DNA, the CDR3 is TGTGCCAGCAGTTACTCGATTCGGTACACTGAAGCTTTCTTT. As protein: CASSYSIRYTEAFF.

This clone was seen a handful of times. The V gene is TRBV14, the J gene TRBJ2-2; 7 bases align to TRBD2. The CDR3 spans 13 residues. Germline V lookup: CDR1 SGHDN, CDR2 FVKESK. The V and J ends lost 4 bases and 6 bases, in that order; junction bases with no gene match: 2. CDR3 sequence reads: CASSLGLAGELFF. CDR3 coding DNA: TGTGCCAGCAGCCTCGGACTAGCCGGGGAGCTGTTTTTT.

The rearrangement joins TRBV9 to TRBJ2-1, with D maybe TRBD1 (5 bases). Looked up from germline, CDR1 is SGDLS and CDR2 is YYNGEE. V gave up 1 base and J gave up 6 bases, with 14 bases separating them. CDR3 length: 15 residues. The DNA of the CDR3 is TGTGCCAGCAGCGTAAAAGAGTGGGGCCCCAATGAGCAGTTCTTC. It yields the protein CASSVKEWGPNEQFF. Filled out from reference TRBV9 and TRBJ2-1, the complete variable domain reads DSGVTQTPKHLITATGQRVTLRCSPRSGDLSVYWYQQSLDQGLQFLIQYYNGEERAKGNILERFSAQQFPDLHSELNLSSLELGDSALYFCASSVKEWGPNEQFFGPGTRLTVL.

The chain employs TRBV9 and TRBJ1-2; perhaps TRBD1 as D (6 bases). CDR3 length: 11 amino acids. With 6 bases removed from V and 7 bases from J, the gap between germline ends came to 10 bases. Per germline, CDR1 SGDLS and CDR2 YYNGEE. CDR3 nucleotides: TGTGCCAGCAAGACAGGATTTGGCTACACCTTC. Protein: CASKTGFGYTF.

The chain carries TRBV18 and TRBJ2-4; 8 bases line up with TRBD1. CDR1 is KGHSH and CDR2 is LQKENI in the germline V gene. Losses at the gene ends were 3 bases for V and 2 bases for J; bases not matched to a gene: 9. The CDR3 extends over 17 amino acids. The CDR3 is CASSPPPRDRTKNIQYF. The CDR3 nucleotides read TGTGCCAGCTCACCCCCCCCTCGGGACAGGACCAAAAACATTCAGTACTTC.

The V and J genes are TRBV7-9 and TRBJ1-1; D unresolved. The V end lost 5 bases, the J end lost 5 bases, and 6 bases lay between the germline ends. The CDR3 extends over 11 amino acids. The germline CDR1 and CDR2 sequences are SEHNR and FQNEAQ (reference sequence). CDR3 protein: CASSRGTEAFF. DNA of the CDR3: TGTGCCAGCAGCAGAGGTACTGAAGCTTTCTTT.

V gene TRBV29-1 combines with J gene TRBJ1-5, with TRBD1 as a possible D gene (5 bases). Trimming cost V 3 bases and J 6 bases, with 12 bases left between them. The length of the CDR3 is 13 residues. Germline assignment: CDR1 SQVTM and CDR2 ANQGSEA. The CDR3 DNA reads as TGCAGCGTTGAGGGGGGTTTGGGTCAGCCCCAGCATTTT. Its translation: CSVEGGLGQPQHF.

The chain carries TRBV6-5 and TRBJ1-2, with a possible D match to TRBD1 (6 bases). The ends were cut back, 7 bases at V and 2 bases at J, with 11 bases in the middle. This CDR3 contains 13 residues. The germline gives CDR1 MNHEY, CDR2 SVGAGI. The CDR3 DNA reads TGTGCCAGCACGCCCAGGGGCAACTATGGCTACACCTTC. Its protein is CASTPRGNYGYTF.

The chain has TRBV19 and TRBJ1-5; 8 nucleotides match TRBD1. V lost 4 bases and J lost 4; bases outside the gene matches: 3. The CDR3 extends over 14 amino acids. Germline V gene sequence: CDR1 LNHDA, CDR2 SQIVND (reference sequence). CDR3 nucleotides: TGTGCCAGTAGTAAGACAGGGGTAAATCAGCCCCAGCATTTT. Protein sequence: CASSKTGVNQPQHF.

The CDR3 here is CASSPGTGSRPQHF. CDR3 sequence (DNA): TGTGCCAGCAGTCCCGGGACAGGATCGAGGCCCCAGCATTTT. V usage is TRBV2 and J usage is TRBJ1-5; 8 bases match TRBD1. The V and J ends lost 5 bases and 9 bases, in that order; junction bases with no gene match: 9. The germline V gene encodes CDR1 SNHLY and CDR2 FYNNEI. CDR3 length equals 14 residues.

This clone was seen just once. The CDR3 here is CASSSAPGTRSYNEQFF. CDR3 DNA sequence: TGTGCCAGCAGCTCCGCCCCGGGGACTCGTTCCTACAATGAGCAGTTCTTC. The J gene is TRBJ2-1, the V gene TRBV4-2; tentative D call: TRBD2 (6 bases). Trimming removed 5 bases at V and 1 base at J, with 18 bases between. The germline CDR1 and CDR2 sequences are LGHNA and YNFKEQ. The CDR3 runs to 17 residues.